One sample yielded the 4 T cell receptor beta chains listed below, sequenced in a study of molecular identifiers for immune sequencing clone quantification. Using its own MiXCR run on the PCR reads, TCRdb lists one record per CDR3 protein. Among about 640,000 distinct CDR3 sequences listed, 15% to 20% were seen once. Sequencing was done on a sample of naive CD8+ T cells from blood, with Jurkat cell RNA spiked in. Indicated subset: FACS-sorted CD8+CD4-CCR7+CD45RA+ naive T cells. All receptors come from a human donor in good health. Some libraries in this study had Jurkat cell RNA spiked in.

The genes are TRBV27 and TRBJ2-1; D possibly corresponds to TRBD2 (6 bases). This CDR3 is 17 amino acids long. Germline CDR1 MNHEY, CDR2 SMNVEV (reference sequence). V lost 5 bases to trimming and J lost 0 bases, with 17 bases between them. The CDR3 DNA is TGTGCCAGCAGTGACCCCACTAGCCCCTTCTCCTACAATGAGCAGTTCTTC. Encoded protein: CASSDPTSPFSYNEQFF.

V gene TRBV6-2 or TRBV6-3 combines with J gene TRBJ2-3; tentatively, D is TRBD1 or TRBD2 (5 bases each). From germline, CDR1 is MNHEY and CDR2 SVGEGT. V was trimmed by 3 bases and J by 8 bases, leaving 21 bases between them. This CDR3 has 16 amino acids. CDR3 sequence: CASSYFRDHPYGTQYF. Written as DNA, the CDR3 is TGTGCCAGCAGTTATTTCCGGGACCATCCGTACGGTACGCAGTATTTT.

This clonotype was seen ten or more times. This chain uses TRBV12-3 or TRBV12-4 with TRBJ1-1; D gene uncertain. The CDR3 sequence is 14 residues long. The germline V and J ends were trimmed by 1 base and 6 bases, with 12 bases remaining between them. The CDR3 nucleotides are TGTGCCAGCAGTTTAGAGGCGAGAGTCGCTGAAGCTTTCTTT. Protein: CASSLEARVAEAFF.

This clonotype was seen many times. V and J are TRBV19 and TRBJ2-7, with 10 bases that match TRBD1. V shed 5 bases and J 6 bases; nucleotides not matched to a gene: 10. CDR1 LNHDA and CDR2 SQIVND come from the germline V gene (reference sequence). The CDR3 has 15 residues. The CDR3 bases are TGTGCCAGTAGTGACGGGACAGGGGTAATTACCGAGCAGTACTTC. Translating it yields CASSDGTGVITEQYF.